These T cell receptor beta chains were read from a single sample in a study of beta chain features in type 1 diabetes. The data were produced by immunoSEQ multiplex PCR, yet TCRdb's version contains in-frame clones alone and is incomplete. Here the sample spans roughly 150,000 clones, under 13% being singletons. The sample consisted of central memory CD4+ T cells from blood. The receptors stem from a man aged 30-40 years with type 1 diabetes. Each CDR3 is given with its conserved first and last residue. A D gene is named only where the DNA matches it firmly. Clone size is stated in some rows and not others, as once, few, many or a class when expanded.

clone_size: .
j_call: TRBJ2-7
d_call: .
v_call: TRBV2
cdr3_aa: CASRAGPYEQYF
cdr3_nt: TGTGCCAGCAGGGCAGGGCCCTACGAGCAGTACTTC

clone_size: .
j_call: TRBJ1-1
d_call: .
v_call: TRBV11-1
cdr3_aa: CASSPRRGTEAFF
cdr3_nt: TGTGCCAGCAGCCCTAGAAGGGGGACTGAAGCTTTCTTT

clone_size: few
j_call: TRBJ1-2
d_call: TRBD1
v_call: TRBV2
cdr3_aa: CASSPITTGEGYTF
cdr3_nt: TGTGCCAGCAGCCCCATCACGACAGGGGAGGGCTACACCTTC

clone_size: many
j_call: TRBJ1-5
d_call: .
v_call: TRBV30
cdr3_aa: CAWSRTVGPQHF
cdr3_nt: TGTGCCTGGAGCCGCACAGTGGGGCCCCAGCATTTT

clone_size: .
j_call: TRBJ2-5
d_call: TRBD2
v_call: TRBV2
cdr3_aa: CASGAGERETQYF
cdr3_nt: TGTGCCAGCGGAGCGGGAGAGAGGGAGACCCAGTACTTC

clone_size: .
j_call: TRBJ2-5
d_call: TRBD1
v_call: TRBV5-1
cdr3_aa: CASSLLTGGPQETQYF
cdr3_nt: TGCGCCAGCAGCTTACTGACAGGGGGACCGCAAGAGACCCAGTACTTC

clone_size: few
j_call: TRBJ2-2
d_call: .
v_call: TRBV18
cdr3_aa: CASSPGENTGELFF
cdr3_nt: TGTGCCAGCTCACCAGGAGAGAACACCGGGGAGCTGTTTTTT

clone_size: .
j_call: TRBJ1-4
d_call: .
v_call: TRBV7-3
cdr3_aa: CASSRQPNEKLFF
cdr3_nt: TGTGCCAGCAGCCGACAGCCTAATGAAAAACTGTTTTTT

clone_size: .
j_call: TRBJ2-2
d_call: .
v_call: TRBV13
cdr3_aa: CASSRERSGELFF
cdr3_nt: TGTGCCAGCAGCCGAGAGCGTAGCGGGGAGCTGTTTTTT

clone_size: .
j_call: TRBJ1-5
d_call: .
v_call: TRBV19
cdr3_aa: CATSTVREPQHF
cdr3_nt: TGTGCCACCTCGACAGTAAGGGAGCCCCAGCATTTT

clone_size: .
j_call: TRBJ2-7
d_call: .
v_call: TRBV7-6
cdr3_aa: CASSEDEGGYEQYF
cdr3_nt: TGTGCCAGCAGCGAAGACGAGGGAGGCTACGAGCAGTACTTC

clone_size: few
j_call: TRBJ1-2
d_call: .
v_call: TRBV2
cdr3_aa: CASSAEQGTYGYTF
cdr3_nt: TGTGCCAGCAGTGCGGAACAGGGAACGTATGGCTACACCTTC

clone_size: .
j_call: TRBJ1-1
d_call: TRBD1
v_call: TRBV2
cdr3_aa: CASGRQGSNTEAFF
cdr3_nt: TGTGCCAGCGGACGACAGGGGTCGAACACTGAAGCTTTCTTT

clone_size: .
j_call: TRBJ1-1
d_call: .
v_call: TRBV7-3
cdr3_aa: CASSLRQDTEAFF
cdr3_nt: TGTGCCAGCAGCCTTAGACAGGACACTGAAGCTTTCTTT

clone_size: few
j_call: TRBJ2-3
d_call: .
v_call: TRBV30
cdr3_aa: CAWSVNSGADTQYF
cdr3_nt: TGTGCCTGGAGTGTGAATTCGGGGGCAGATACGCAGTATTTT

clone_size: .
j_call: TRBJ2-3
d_call: TRBD2
v_call: TRBV28
cdr3_aa: CASGASGSTDTQYF
cdr3_nt: TGTGCCAGCGGGGCTAGCGGGAGTACAGATACGCAGTATTTT

clone_size: few
j_call: TRBJ2-7
d_call: TRBD1
v_call: TRBV5-1
cdr3_aa: CASSLGQEIYEQYF
cdr3_nt: TGCGCCAGCAGCCTAGGACAGGAAATCTACGAGCAGTACTTC

clone_size: few
j_call: TRBJ2-5
d_call: TRBD2
v_call: TRBV27
cdr3_aa: CASSVSGRAHETQYF
cdr3_nt: TGTGCCAGCAGCGTAAGCGGGAGGGCCCATGAGACCCAGTACTTC

clone_size: few
j_call: TRBJ2-7
d_call: .
v_call: TRBV19
cdr3_aa: CASSIRGSSGEQYF
cdr3_nt: TGTGCCAGTAGTATTCGGGGGTCAAGTGGCGAGCAGTACTTC

clone_size: few
j_call: TRBJ1-3
d_call: .
v_call: TRBV30
cdr3_aa: CAWRRDGNTIYF
cdr3_nt: TGTGCCTGGAGACGGGATGGGAACACCATATATTTT

clone_size: .
j_call: TRBJ2-7
d_call: TRBD2
v_call: TRBV5-1
cdr3_aa: CASSPGGASGSYEQYF
cdr3_nt: TGCGCCAGCAGCCCGGGCGGAGCTAGCGGGAGTTACGAGCAGTACTTC

clone_size: .
j_call: TRBJ2-7
d_call: .
v_call: TRBV5-1
cdr3_aa: CASSLGGSSDEQYF
cdr3_nt: TGCGCCAGCAGCCTAGGGGGTAGTTCAGACGAGCAGTACTTC

clone_size: few
j_call: TRBJ1-2
d_call: TRBD1
v_call: TRBV4-1
cdr3_aa: CASSQDISGGWYGYTF
cdr3_nt: TGCGCCAGCAGCCAAGACATTTCAGGGGGCTGGTATGGCTACACCTTC

clone_size: .
j_call: TRBJ1-2
d_call: .
v_call: TRBV28
cdr3_aa: CASSLREGYGYTF
cdr3_nt: TGTGCCAGCAGTTTAAGAGAGGGCTATGGCTACACCTTC

clone_size: .
j_call: TRBJ1-5
d_call: .
v_call: TRBV5-1
cdr3_aa: CASSTGRAGQPQHF
cdr3_nt: TGCGCCAGCAGCACGGGCAGGGCCGGTCAGCCCCAGCATTTT

clone_size: .
j_call: TRBJ2-5
d_call: TRBD2
v_call: TRBV28
cdr3_aa: CASTHRGGGGSTQYF
cdr3_nt: TGTGCCAGCACCCACAGGGGCGGGGGGGGGTCAACCCAGTACTTC

clone_size: .
j_call: TRBJ2-3
d_call: .
v_call: TRBV23-1
cdr3_aa: CASGAPRDTQYF
cdr3_nt: TGCGCCAGCGGGGCGCCCCGGGATACGCAGTATTTT

clone_size: .
j_call: TRBJ1-2
d_call: .
v_call: TRBV5-4
cdr3_aa: CASSQDNWNYGYTF
cdr3_nt: TGCGCCAGCAGCCAAGATAACTGGAACTATGGCTACACCTTC

clone_size: .
j_call: TRBJ2-1
d_call: .
v_call: TRBV7-9
cdr3_aa: CASSPDNEQFF
cdr3_nt: TGTGCCAGCAGTCCAGACAATGAGCAGTTCTTC

clone_size: .
j_call: TRBJ2-3
d_call: .
v_call: TRBV7-2
cdr3_aa: CASSSDRSASTDTQYF
cdr3_nt: TGTGCCAGCAGCTCAGACAGGTCCGCTAGCACAGATACGCAGTATTTT

clone_size: .
j_call: TRBJ2-5
d_call: TRBD2
v_call: TRBV5-1
cdr3_aa: CASSSGTSAETQYF
cdr3_nt: TGCGCCAGCAGCTCCGGGACTAGCGCAGAGACCCAGTACTTC

clone_size: .
j_call: TRBJ2-1
d_call: TRBD2
v_call: TRBV30
cdr3_aa: CAWSVASGRAKQFF
cdr3_nt: TGTGCCTGGAGTGTCGCTAGCGGGAGGGCCAAGCAGTTCTTC

clone_size: few
j_call: TRBJ2-5
d_call: TRBD2
v_call: TRBV4-2
cdr3_aa: CASSQGGHSGTETQYF
cdr3_nt: TGTGCCAGCAGCCAAGGAGGCCATAGCGGGACGGAGACCCAGTACTTC

clone_size: few
j_call: TRBJ2-1
d_call: .
v_call: TRBV28
cdr3_aa: CASSSPGGAQAGEQFF
cdr3_nt: TGTGCCAGCAGTTCTCCTGGAGGAGCTCAGGCGGGGGAGCAGTTCTTC